The 16 T cell receptor beta chains in this list originate from one sample, sequenced in a study of T cell responses to AZD1222 COVID-19 vaccine. Repertoires were generated with immunoSEQ multiplex PCR, while TCRdb's copy carries only in-frame clones and drops some. Of some 130,000 clones listed, roughly 85% are singletons. The sequences come from peripheral blood, collected on day 0 of AZD1222 vaccination. The receptors here all came from an adult in good health.

The CDR3 nucleotides read TGCAGTGCTAGTGCGGGACAGGGGGCGCATCGCAATCAGCCCCAGCATTTT. Encoded protein: CSASAGQGAHRNQPQHF. J is TRBJ1-5 and V is TRBV20-1; 12 nucleotides line up with TRBD1. This CDR3 spans 17 amino acids. Germline V gene sequence: CDR1 DFQATT, CDR2 SNEGSKA (reference sequence). V shed 3 bases and J 2 bases; nucleotides not matched to a gene: 8.

This chain links TRBV24-1 with TRBJ1-2; 8 bases align to TRBD1. Germline assignment: CDR1 KGHDR and CDR2 SFDVKD. Unmatched junction bases numbered 8, after V lost 1 base and J lost 5 bases. This CDR3 is built from 16 residues. CDR3 coding DNA: TGTGCCACCAGTGATTTATCACGGGACAGGTGGTATGGCTACACCTTC. Its protein product is CATSDLSRDRWYGYTF.

The gene calls are TRBV7-6 and TRBJ1-5; D not resolved. From germline, CDR1 is SGHVS and CDR2 FNYEAQ. Deletions cut 1 base from V and 4 bases from J, with 11 bases between. The CDR3 has 15 residues. This CDR3 is CASSLVAGRNQPQHF. The DNA of the CDR3 is TGTGCCAGCAGCTTAGTTGCTGGCAGAAATCAGCCCCAGCATTTT.

V is TRBV10-1 and J is TRBJ2-5, with 9 bases aligning to TRBD1. V lost 3 bases and J lost 5; bases outside the gene matches: 7. Germline CDR1 WNHNN, CDR2 SYGVQD (reference sequence). This CDR3 region has 15 residues. The CDR3 sequence: CASSDAGTGRETQYF. The CDR3 DNA reads TGCGCCAGCAGTGACGCCGGGACAGGGAGGGAGACCCAGTACTTC.

This clone was seen a single time. The rearrangement uses TRBV6-2 or TRBV6-3 and TRBJ2-3; the match to TRBD2 covers 9 bases. V lost 3 bases and J lost 0; bases outside the gene matches: 10. Germline V CDR1 and CDR2: MNHEY, SVGEGT. The CDR3 runs to 18 residues. CDR3 in DNA: TGTGCCAGCAGTTATCGGGGCGGGAGGGCCAAGAGCACAGATACGCAGTATTTT. It translates to CASSYRGGRAKSTDTQYF.

This clone appeared a single time. This sequence joins TRBV7-2 and TRBJ2-7; a possible D gene is TRBD2 (5 bases). The CDR3 runs 13 residues. The V gene lost 4 bases and the J gene lost 6 bases, with 13 bases spanning the gap. The germline CDR1 and CDR2 sequences are SGHTA and FQGNSA. The CDR3 DNA reads TGTGCCAGCAGCTCCATTGGACTTCTCGAGCAGTACTTC. It codes for CASSSIGLLEQYF.

V is TRBV5-1 and J is TRBJ2-7; perhaps TRBD2 as D (6 bases). Deletions cut 0 bases from V and 4 bases from J, with 11 bases between. The CDR3 runs to 14 residues. The germline V gene has CDR1 SGHRS and CDR2 YFSETQ. The CDR3 loop is CASSLEEGRYEQYF. The DNA of the CDR3 is TGCGCCAGCAGCTTGGAGGAGGGAAGATACGAGCAGTACTTC.

V usage is TRBV28 and J usage is TRBJ2-2; 10 nucleotides align to TRBD2. The J segment lost 6 bases and the V segment lost 5 bases, leaving 15 bases of the junction unmatched. Germline V lookup: CDR1 MDHEN, CDR2 SYDVKM. The CDR3 extends over 18 amino acids. The CDR3 loop is CASSAVALAGVIAGELFF. The CDR3 DNA is TGTGCCAGCAGTGCCGTTGCGCTAGCGGGGGTTATAGCCGGGGAGCTGTTTTTT.

V usage is TRBV5-8 and J usage is TRBJ1-2; no clear D. Between the trimmed V and J ends, which lost 2 bases and 8 bases, there was a span of 13 bases. The CDR3 is 13 residues long. Germline V gives CDR1 SGHTS, CDR2 YDEGEE. The CDR3 nucleotides read TGTGCCAGCAGCTTCCGGGGAACGGGAGGCTACACCTTC. Translated: CASSFRGTGGYTF. The entire variable domain, with the rest obtained from reference TRBV5-8 and TRBJ1-2, is as follows: EAGVTQSPTHLIKTRGQQATLRCSPISGHTSVYWYQQALGLGLQFLLWYDEGEERNRGNFPPRFSGRQFPNYSSELNVNALELEDSALYLCASSFRGTGGYTFGSGTRLTVV.

Note on this clone: This same CDR3 is encoded by further DNA sequences in the sample. V is TRBV9 and J is TRBJ2-7; D uncertain. The CDR3 is made up of 14 amino acids. The V gene's germline CDR1 is SGDLS and CDR2 YYNGEE. Trimming left V 0 bases short and J 0 bases short, with 7 bases between. In DNA, the CDR3 is TGTGCCAGCAGCGTAGGGACGGTCTCCTACGAGCAGTACTTC. Its translation: CASSVGTVSYEQYF.

The V gene is TRBV6-6, the J gene TRBJ1-3; D uncertain. The germline gives CDR1 MNHNY, CDR2 SVGAGI (reference sequence). V was pared by 8 bases and J by 4 bases, with 12 bases between. The CDR3 is made up of 13 amino acids. For the CDR3, the DNA is TGTGCCAGCCTCAACCCAGTCGGAAACACCATATATTTT. Protein sequence: CASLNPVGNTIYF.

The chain joins TRBV5-1 to TRBJ1-5; D is unresolved. CDR3 size: 13 residues. CDR1 SGHRS and CDR2 YFSETQ come from the germline V gene. Trimming stripped 2 bases from V and 5 bases from J, with 8 bases between. The CDR3 coding sequence is TGCGCCAGCAGCTTTAAGGGTGATCAGCCCCAGCATTTT. Encoded protein: CASSFKGDQPQHF.

This clone was seen only once. The chain carries TRBV28 and TRBJ2-7; 11 bases map to TRBD2. V was clipped by 3 bases and J by 4 bases; unmatched bases: 8. CDR1 is MDHEN, CDR2 SYDVKM, per germline. CDR3 length: 16 amino acids. CDR3: CASSLISGGARYEQYF. DNA of the CDR3: TGTGCCAGCAGTTTGATTAGCGGGGGGGCAAGATACGAGCAGTACTTC.

The V gene is TRBV10-3, the J gene TRBJ2-7; 8 bases are shared with TRBD1. V dropped 6 bases and J dropped 2; count of bases not matched to a gene: 6. In germline, CDR1 is ENHRY, CDR2 SYGVKD. The CDR3 extends over 14 amino acids. CDR3 loop: CAISRDRQTYEQYF. The CDR3 DNA reads TGTGCCATCAGCCGGGACAGGCAAACCTACGAGCAGTACTTC.

The V and J genes are TRBV18 and TRBJ2-7; 10 nucleotides agree with TRBD1. This CDR3 is built from 16 residues. Germline values: CDR1 KGHSH, CDR2 LQKENI. V was clipped by 6 bases and J by 2 bases; unmatched bases: 10. CDR3 loop: CASSPDPGQGAYEQYF. CDR3 coding DNA: TGTGCCAGCTCCCCCGATCCCGGACAGGGGGCCTACGAGCAGTACTTC.

The J gene is TRBJ2-4, the V gene TRBV6-2 or TRBV6-3, with D hard to call. Per germline, CDR1 MNHEY and CDR2 SVGEGT. V dropped 5 bases and J dropped 2 bases, with 13 bases sitting between them. CDR3 size: 15 residues. The CDR3 spells CASSHRDGTKNIQYF. CDR3 DNA: TGTGCCAGCAGTCACCGAGATGGAACCAAAAACATTCAGTACTTC.